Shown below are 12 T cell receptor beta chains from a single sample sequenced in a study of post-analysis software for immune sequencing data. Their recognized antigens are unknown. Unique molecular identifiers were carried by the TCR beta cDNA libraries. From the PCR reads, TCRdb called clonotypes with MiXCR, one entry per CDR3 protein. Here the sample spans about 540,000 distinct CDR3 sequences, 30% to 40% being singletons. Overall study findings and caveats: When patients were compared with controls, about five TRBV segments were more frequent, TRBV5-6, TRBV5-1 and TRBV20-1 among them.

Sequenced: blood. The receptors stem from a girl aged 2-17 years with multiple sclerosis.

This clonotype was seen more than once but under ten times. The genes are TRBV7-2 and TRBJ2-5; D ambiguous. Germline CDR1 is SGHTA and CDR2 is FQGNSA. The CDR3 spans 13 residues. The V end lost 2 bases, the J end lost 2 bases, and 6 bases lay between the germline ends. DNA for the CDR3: TGTGCCAGCAGCTTAAATAAACAAGAGACCCAGTACTTC. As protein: CASSLNKQETQYF.

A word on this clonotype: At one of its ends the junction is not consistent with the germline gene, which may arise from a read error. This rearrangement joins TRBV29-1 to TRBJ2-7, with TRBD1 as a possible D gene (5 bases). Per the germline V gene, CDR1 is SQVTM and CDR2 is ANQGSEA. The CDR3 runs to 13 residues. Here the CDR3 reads CGVGTGSSYEQYF. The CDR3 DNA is TGCGGCGTTGGTACAGGAAGCTCCTACGAGCAGTACTTC.

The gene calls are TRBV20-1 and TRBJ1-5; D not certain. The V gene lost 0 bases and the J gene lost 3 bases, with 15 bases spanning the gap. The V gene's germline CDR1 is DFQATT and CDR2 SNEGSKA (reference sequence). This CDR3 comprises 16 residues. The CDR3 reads CSARDGTALNNQPQHF. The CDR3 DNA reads TGCAGTGCTAGAGATGGAACAGCCTTAAACAATCAGCCCCAGCATTTT.

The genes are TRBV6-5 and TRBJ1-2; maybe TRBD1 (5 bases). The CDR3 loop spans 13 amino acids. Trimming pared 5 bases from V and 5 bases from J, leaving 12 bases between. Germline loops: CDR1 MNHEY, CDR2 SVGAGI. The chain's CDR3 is CASSPGTRYGYTF. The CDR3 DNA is TGTGCCAGCAGTCCCGGGACGAGGTATGGCTACACCTTC.

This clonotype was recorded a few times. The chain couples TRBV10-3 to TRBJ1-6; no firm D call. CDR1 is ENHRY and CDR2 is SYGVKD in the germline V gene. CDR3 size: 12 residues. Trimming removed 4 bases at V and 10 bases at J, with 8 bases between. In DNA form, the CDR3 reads TGTGCCATCAGTGGCGGTAGCTCACCCCTCCACTTT. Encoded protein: CAISGGSSPLHF.

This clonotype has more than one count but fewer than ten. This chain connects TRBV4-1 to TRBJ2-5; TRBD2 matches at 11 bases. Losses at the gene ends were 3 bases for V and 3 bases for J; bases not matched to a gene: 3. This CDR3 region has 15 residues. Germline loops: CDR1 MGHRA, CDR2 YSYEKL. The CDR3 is CASSHSGGDKETQYF. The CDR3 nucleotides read TGCGCCAGCAGCCATAGCGGGGGGGACAAAGAGACCCAGTACTTC.

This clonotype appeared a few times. CDR3 nucleotides: TGTGCCAGCAGCTTGGAGCGGTCCAGGGTCCAAGAGACCCAGTACTTC. Its protein product is CASSLERSRVQETQYF. The V call is TRBV5-4, the J call TRBJ2-5; D is perhaps TRBD1 or TRBD2 (5 bases each). Trimming left V 0 bases short and J 1 base short, with 13 bases between. The germline V gene has CDR1 SGHNT and CDR2 YYREEE (reference sequence). The CDR3 is made up of 16 amino acids.

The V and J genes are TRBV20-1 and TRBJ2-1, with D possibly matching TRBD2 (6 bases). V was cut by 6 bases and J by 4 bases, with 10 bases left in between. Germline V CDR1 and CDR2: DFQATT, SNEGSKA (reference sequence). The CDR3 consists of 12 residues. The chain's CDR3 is CSASGVYNEQFF. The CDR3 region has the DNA TGCAGTGCGTCGGGGGTTTACAATGAGCAGTTCTTC.

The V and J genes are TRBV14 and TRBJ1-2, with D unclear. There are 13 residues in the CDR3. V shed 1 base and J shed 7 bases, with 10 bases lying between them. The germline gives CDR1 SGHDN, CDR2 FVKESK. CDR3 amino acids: CASSQAMDLGYTF. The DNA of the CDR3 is TGTGCCAGCAGCCAAGCCATGGATCTTGGCTACACCTTC.

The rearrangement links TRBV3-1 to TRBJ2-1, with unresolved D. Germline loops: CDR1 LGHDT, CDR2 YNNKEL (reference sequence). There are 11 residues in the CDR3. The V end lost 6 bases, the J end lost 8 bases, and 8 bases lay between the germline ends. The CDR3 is CASRRLDEQFF. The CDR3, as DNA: TGTGCCAGCAGACGTCTGGATGAGCAGTTCTTC.

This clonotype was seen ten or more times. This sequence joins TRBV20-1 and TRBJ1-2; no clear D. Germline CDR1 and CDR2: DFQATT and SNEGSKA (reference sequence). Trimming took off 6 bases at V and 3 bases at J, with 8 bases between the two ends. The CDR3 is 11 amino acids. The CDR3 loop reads CSAPVYYGYTF. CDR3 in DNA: TGCAGTGCCCCCGTTTACTATGGCTACACCTTC.

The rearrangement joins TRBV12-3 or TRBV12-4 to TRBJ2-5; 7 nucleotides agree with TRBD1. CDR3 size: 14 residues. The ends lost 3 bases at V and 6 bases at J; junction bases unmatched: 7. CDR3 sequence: CASSFRGGGKTQYF. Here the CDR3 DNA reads TGTGCCAGCAGTTTTCGAGGGGGCGGCAAGACCCAGTACTTC.